These T cell receptor beta chains were read from a single sample in a study of technical replicates of blood from a handful of donors. Measured with immunoSEQ multiplex PCR; TCRdb has only the in-frame clones, and not every one. The data contain 91,000 or so clones, 85% to 95% of them singletons. Sequencing was carried out using T cells isolated from PBMCs. Every receptor here comes from a human donor in good health. Both conserved end residues are trimmed from each CDR3. The order of the fields is J gene, clone size, V gene, CDR3 protein. A row's size may be missing; if present it is once, few, many or a size class.

j_gene: TRBJ1-5
abundance: -
v_gene: TRBV29-1
CDR3aa: SASSGGGNQPQH

j_gene: TRBJ2-7
abundance: -
v_gene: TRBV28
CDR3aa: ASSLSGTGEDEQY

j_gene: TRBJ1-5
abundance: -
v_gene: TRBV2
CDR3aa: ASSGTGSYSNQPQH

j_gene: TRBJ1-1
abundance: -
v_gene: TRBV18
CDR3aa: ASSPGQGNTF

j_gene: TRBJ2-1
abundance: -
v_gene: TRBV11-1
CDR3aa: ASSALADSYNEQF

j_gene: TRBJ2-1
abundance: -
v_gene: TRBV7-2
CDR3aa: ASSFDSGYSYNEQF

j_gene: TRBJ2-5
abundance: -
v_gene: TRBV6-5
CDR3aa: ASSYDIRETQY

j_gene: TRBJ1-5
abundance: -
v_gene: TRBV15
CDR3aa: ATSDRWDSIQPQH

j_gene: TRBJ2-7
abundance: -
v_gene: TRBV30
CDR3aa: VARGVSSYEQY

j_gene: TRBJ2-5
abundance: -
v_gene: TRBV2
CDR3aa: ASNRGPGETQY

j_gene: TRBJ2-5
abundance: -
v_gene: TRBV7-2
CDR3aa: ASSSYRQGETQY

j_gene: TRBJ2-2
abundance: -
v_gene: TRBV2
CDR3aa: ASTGTGELF

j_gene: TRBJ2-1
abundance: -
v_gene: TRBV4-1
CDR3aa: ASSHSLAGKLLEQF

j_gene: TRBJ1-5
abundance: -
v_gene: TRBV6-1
CDR3aa: ASSEAGRPSRWSNQPQH

j_gene: TRBJ2-1
abundance: -
v_gene: TRBV4-3
CDR3aa: ASSAQGVEQF

j_gene: TRBJ2-3
abundance: -
v_gene: TRBV30
CDR3aa: AWSVGEPNTDTQY

j_gene: TRBJ1-5
abundance: -
v_gene: TRBV27
CDR3aa: ASSLDRASNQPQH

j_gene: TRBJ2-4
abundance: -
v_gene: TRBV7-9
CDR3aa: ASSLVNAGGPDIQY

j_gene: TRBJ2-7
abundance: -
v_gene: TRBV28
CDR3aa: ASSHRLPGQGQKQY

j_gene: TRBJ1-4
abundance: -
v_gene: TRBV7-6
CDR3aa: ASSLGGREKLF

j_gene: TRBJ1-1
abundance: few
v_gene: TRBV5-1
CDR3aa: ASSSGQQTTEAF

j_gene: TRBJ2-1
abundance: -
v_gene: TRBV28
CDR3aa: ATGTASYNEQF

j_gene: TRBJ2-3
abundance: once
v_gene: TRBV7-2
CDR3aa: ASSVRLAGVGTDTQY

j_gene: TRBJ2-3
abundance: -
v_gene: TRBV9
CDR3aa: ASSDNSGRRTDTQY

j_gene: TRBJ2-2
abundance: -
v_gene: TRBV5-1
CDR3aa: ASSLDPSGRDRELF

j_gene: TRBJ2-2
abundance: -
v_gene: TRBV10-3
CDR3aa: AISENLQGTGELF

j_gene: TRBJ1-1
abundance: -
v_gene: TRBV27
CDR3aa: ASSEIRGVRAF

j_gene: TRBJ1-1
abundance: -
v_gene: TRBV10-3
CDR3aa: AISESLGQANTEAF

j_gene: TRBJ2-7
abundance: -
v_gene: TRBV5-1
CDR3aa: ASSVEGESEQY

j_gene: TRBJ1-1
abundance: -
v_gene: TRBV7-6
CDR3aa: ASSLDRGNTEAF

j_gene: TRBJ1-2
abundance: -
v_gene: TRBV6-6
CDR3aa: ASIYRVFDGYT

j_gene: TRBJ2-3
abundance: -
v_gene: TRBV19
CDR3aa: ASRDRAKGADTQY

j_gene: TRBJ1-4
abundance: -
v_gene: TRBV7-9
CDR3aa: ASAPGMREKLF

j_gene: TRBJ1-2
abundance: -
v_gene: TRBV27
CDR3aa: ASSAPGDRANYGYT

j_gene: TRBJ2-3
abundance: once
v_gene: TRBV2
CDR3aa: ASSNRGPGVDTQY

j_gene: TRBJ2-7
abundance: once
v_gene: TRBV28
CDR3aa: ASSTVAETSSYEQY

j_gene: TRBJ2-1
abundance: -
v_gene: TRBV10-1
CDR3aa: ASSARTSGRVYNEQF

j_gene: TRBJ2-1
abundance: -
v_gene: TRBV14
CDR3aa: ASSLDSAVYNEQF

j_gene: TRBJ1-2
abundance: -
v_gene: TRBV30
CDR3aa: AWSNSRDAGYT

j_gene: TRBJ2-1
abundance: -
v_gene: TRBV5-1
CDR3aa: ASSLNRGRDEQF

j_gene: TRBJ2-1
abundance: -
v_gene: TRBV7-9
CDR3aa: ASTFPLARTYNEQF

j_gene: TRBJ2-3
abundance: -
v_gene: TRBV7-2
CDR3aa: ASSAGTSGTDTQY

j_gene: TRBJ1-5
abundance: -
v_gene: TRBV5-4
CDR3aa: ASSLGPSQPQH

j_gene: TRBJ2-7
abundance: -
v_gene: TRBV19
CDR3aa: ASSDRGHSYEQY

j_gene: TRBJ1-4
abundance: once
v_gene: TRBV19
CDR3aa: ASGDRGANEKLF

j_gene: TRBJ2-7
abundance: -
v_gene: TRBV5-1
CDR3aa: ASSLVFGTLTYEQY

j_gene: TRBJ2-7
abundance: -
v_gene: TRBV6-5
CDR3aa: ASSLTGDSYEQY

j_gene: TRBJ1-1
abundance: -
v_gene: TRBV7-2
CDR3aa: ASSLEDSLNTEAF

j_gene: TRBJ2-7
abundance: -
v_gene: TRBV6-1
CDR3aa: ASSELLRVYEQY

j_gene: TRBJ2-3
abundance: -
v_gene: TRBV4-1
CDR3aa: ASSPGPQREGREPAVTQY

j_gene: TRBJ2-3
abundance: -
v_gene: TRBV9
CDR3aa: ASSIRLAGGDTQY

j_gene: TRBJ1-4
abundance: -
v_gene: TRBV28
CDR3aa: ASSPEGLANEKLF

j_gene: TRBJ2-5
abundance: -
v_gene: TRBV7-2
CDR3aa: ASSLLAGLETQY

j_gene: TRBJ2-1
abundance: -
v_gene: TRBV7-9
CDR3aa: ASSQSFRYNEQF

j_gene: TRBJ2-7
abundance: once
v_gene: TRBV4-2
CDR3aa: ASSQDLSPGGYEQY

j_gene: TRBJ2-1
abundance: once
v_gene: TRBV2
CDR3aa: ASRQTSGRSYNEQF